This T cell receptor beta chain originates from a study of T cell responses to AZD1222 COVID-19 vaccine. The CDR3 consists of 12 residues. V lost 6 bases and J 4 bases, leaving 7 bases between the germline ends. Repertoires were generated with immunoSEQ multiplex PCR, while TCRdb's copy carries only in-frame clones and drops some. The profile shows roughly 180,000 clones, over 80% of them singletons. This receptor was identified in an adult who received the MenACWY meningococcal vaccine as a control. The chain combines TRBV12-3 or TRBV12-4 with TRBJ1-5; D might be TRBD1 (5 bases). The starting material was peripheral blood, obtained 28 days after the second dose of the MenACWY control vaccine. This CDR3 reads CASRTANQPQHF. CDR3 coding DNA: TGTGCCAGCAGGACAGCGAATCAGCCCCAGCATTTT.